This T cell receptor beta chain was obtained from a study of tumor and adjacent non-tumor tissue in lung cancer. Overall study context: Stage I to III disease affected 10 men and 5 women aged roughly 30 to 80. Study-wide findings and caveats: Patients with more diverse tumor TCRs had worse survival.

This clonotype was picked up a small number of times. No antigen is known for it. Per germline, CDR1 DFQATT and CDR2 SNEGSKA (reference sequence). The CDR3 length is 14 residues. Trimming left V 1 base short and J 4 bases short, with 13 bases between. The template was RNA from unsorted bulk tissue. The normal lung tissue was taken more than 3 cm from the tumor edge. Three rounds of nested PCR, following a modified ARM-PCR protocol, produced the TCRbeta library. TCRdb analysed the multiplex PCR reads with MiXCR anew, one entry per CDR3 protein. Among 40,000 to 60,000 distinct CDR3 sequences listed, around 67% were seen once.

The chain employs TRBV20-1 and TRBJ2-5; TRBD1 is a possible D gene (5 bases). This clonotype was sampled from a woman in her 70s with non-small cell lung cancer. The specimen sequenced was distant non-tumor lung tissue. CDR3 nucleotide sequence: TGCAGTGCTAGAGTGGGCTGGGGCGGAGAGACCCAGTACTTC. Amino acid sequence: CSARVGWGGETQYF.